The 24 T cell receptor beta chains given below trace back to one sample, sequenced in a study of identical twins. Via MiXCR, TCRdb re-called the 5' RACE reads, giving one row per CDR3 protein. The table lists nearly 900,000 distinct CDR3 sequences, roughly 12% of them singletons. Another study also made use of these data, one on yellow fever vaccine responses in identical twins.

The source material was PBMCs. Receptors were obtained from a woman between 18 and 30 years old in good health.

In DNA form, the CDR3 reads TGCGCCAGCAGCTCCCATACCCTTTACGAGCAGTACGTC. This gives the protein CASSSHTLYEQYV. The rearrangement links TRBV5-1 to TRBJ2-7; D gene unclear. The germline gives CDR1 SGHRS, CDR2 YFSETQ. Trimming took 3 bases from V and 4 from J, leaving 11 bases between them. This CDR3 has 13 residues.

This clonotype was detected a few times. The CDR3 nucleotides read TGTGCCAGCAGCTTGTGGGGACACACCGGGGAGCTGTTTTTT. Translating gives CASSLWGHTGELFF. The rearrangement uses TRBV5-8 and TRBJ2-2; the D call may be TRBD1 or TRBD2 (5 bases each). Germline CDR1 SGHTS, CDR2 YDEGEE. The CDR3 totals 14 residues. V lost 1 base to trimming and J lost 3 bases, with 7 bases between them.

The chain carries TRBV28 and TRBJ2-1; the match to TRBD1 covers 10 bases. V trimming: 6 bases; J trimming: 6 bases; junction bases outside the gene matches: 8. The germline V gene encodes CDR1 MDHEN and CDR2 SYDVKM. The CDR3 contains 15 residues. The CDR3 coding sequence is TGTGCCAGCAGCTCCGGACAGGGGGTGGCCAATGAGCAGTTCTTC. This encodes CASSSGQGVANEQFF.

The sample holds a few counts of this clonotype. The chain links TRBV10-3 to TRBJ1-5, with 8 bases aligning to TRBD1. The trim removed 3 bases at V and 7 bases at J, leaving 11 bases unmatched. Germline lookup yields CDR1 ENHRY and CDR2 SYGVKD. The CDR3 is 16 residues long. CDR3 bases: TGTGCCATCAGTGACGGCGCGACAGGGGAGAGACAGCCCCAGCATTTT. Translated, it gives CAISDGATGERQPQHF.

There are a few counts of this clonotype. The chain joins TRBV6-2 or TRBV6-3 to TRBJ2-1; D unclear. Germline V gene data show CDR1 as MNHEY and CDR2 as SVGEGT. CDR3 size: 15 residues. With 6 bases removed from V and 8 bases from J, the gap between germline ends came to 20 bases. CDR3: CASRISRASIYEQFF. The CDR3 DNA sequence: TGTGCCAGCAGGATTAGCCGGGCTAGTATTTATGAGCAGTTCTTC.

The sample holds many counts of this clonotype. The chain recombines TRBV27 with TRBJ2-3; 10 bases line up with TRBD2. Trimming at V came to 10 bases and at J to 4 bases, leaving 5 bases not matched to a gene. The germline CDR1 and CDR2 sequences are MNHEY and SMNVEV (reference sequence). There are 13 residues in the CDR3. The DNA for the CDR3 is TGTGCCACTTCTAGCGGGAGCTCAGATACGCAGTATTTT. It codes for CATSSGSSDTQYF.

This clonotype was picked up many times. V usage is TRBV20-1 and J usage is TRBJ1-1; D is undetermined. This CDR3 is built from 16 residues. V gave up 0 bases and J gave up 8 bases, with 22 bases separating them. Germline values: CDR1 DFQATT, CDR2 SNEGSKA (reference sequence). The CDR3 nucleotides are TGCAGTGCTAGAGATCTTGAGTTGGTGGGCCGGTGGGAAGCTTTCTTT. This encodes CSARDLELVGRWEAFF.

The chain employs TRBV5-6 and TRBJ2-3, with D maybe TRBD2 (6 bases). Germline lookup yields CDR1 SGHDT and CDR2 YYEEEE. The CDR3 spans 18 residues. The V end lost 0 bases, the J end lost 5 bases, and 22 bases lay between the germline ends. The DNA for the CDR3 is TGTGCCAGCAGCTTGGCCACTGCGGGAACGTCCCTAGGAGATACGCAGTATTTT. Protein sequence: CASSLATAGTSLGDTQYF.

This clonotype has more than one count but fewer than ten. CDR3 coding DNA: TGTGCCACCAGAAAGACAGGGGCCACCACCGGGGAGCTGTTTTTT. Translated, it gives CATRKTGATTGELFF. This sequence joins TRBV24-1 and TRBJ2-2, with TRBD1 identical over 8 bases. The V gene's germline CDR1 is KGHDR and CDR2 SFDVKD. This CDR3 has 15 residues. V lost 7 bases and J lost 4; bases outside the gene matches: 7.

The sample holds a few counts of this clonotype. The chain employs TRBV28 and TRBJ2-1; possible D gene TRBD1, 5 bases. The CDR3 runs 14 residues. From germline, CDR1 is MDHEN and CDR2 SYDVKM. Trimming stripped 2 bases from V and 8 bases from J, with 13 bases between. This chain's CDR3 is CASSLDSSVDEQFF. CDR3 DNA sequence: TGTGCCAGCAGTTTAGACAGCTCTGTGGATGAGCAGTTCTTC.

The chain joins TRBV28 to TRBJ2-7; either TRBD1 or TRBD2 may fit D (5 bases each). Per the germline V gene, CDR1 is MDHEN and CDR2 is SYDVKM. The CDR3 sequence is 16 residues long. V was clipped by 4 bases and J by 0 bases, with 16 bases between them. In DNA form, the CDR3 reads TGTGCCAGCAGTTCCTCCGGGACGAAAAGCTCCTACGAGCAGTACGTC. Protein: CASSSSGTKSSYEQYV.

The table lists this clonotype with a few counts. The chain carries TRBV7-9 and TRBJ2-5; 11 bases match TRBD1. Germline CDR1 and CDR2: SEHNR and FQNEAQ (reference sequence). CDR3 length: 15 amino acids. V was clipped by 5 bases and J by 4 bases; unmatched bases: 6. This CDR3 is CASSGRGTGGETQYF. In DNA, the CDR3 is TGTGCCAGCAGCGGTAGGGGGACAGGGGGAGAGACCCAGTACTTC.

The sample holds many counts of this clonotype. Here the CDR3 reads CASSIGGAYEQYV. The CDR3 DNA reads TGTGCCAGCAGTATAGGGGGGGCCTACGAGCAGTACGTC. The genes are TRBV28 and TRBJ2-7, with D possibly TRBD2 on 7 matching bases. Germline V lookup: CDR1 MDHEN, CDR2 SYDVKM. Trimming took 5 bases from V and 2 from J, leaving 10 bases between them. This CDR3 is built from 13 residues.

This clonotype has only a few counts. The chain carries TRBV2 and TRBJ2-3; 7 nucleotides agree with TRBD2. The J segment lost 7 bases and the V segment lost 4 bases, leaving 8 bases of the junction unmatched. CDR3 length equals 14 residues. CDR1 is SNHLY, CDR2 FYNNEI, per germline. The CDR3 protein is CASSAEASGHTQYF. In nucleotides, the CDR3 is TGTGCCAGCAGTGCAGAGGCTAGCGGACATACGCAGTATTTT.

This chain links TRBV6-5 with TRBJ2-3; D is possibly TRBD1 or TRBD2 (5 bases each). CDR1 is MNHEY, CDR2 SVGAGI, per germline. The CDR3 length is 15 residues. V was trimmed by 2 bases and J by 0 bases, leaving 9 bases between them. DNA of the CDR3: TGTGCCAGCAGTTACCCGGGACCGAGCACAGATACGCAGTATTTT. This translates into CASSYPGPSTDTQYF.

This chain links TRBV3-1 with TRBJ2-4, with no clear D. Looked up from germline, CDR1 is LGHDT and CDR2 is YNNKEL (reference sequence). This CDR3 has 20 residues. Trimming left V 0 bases short and J 0 bases short, with 21 bases between. CDR3 DNA sequence: TGTGCCAGCAGCCAAGATGAATTCTCTATGACGGACCTAGCCAAAAACATTCAGTACTTC. Protein sequence: CASSQDEFSMTDLAKNIQYF.

This clonotype was observed a few times. The chain is built from TRBV5-1 and TRBJ2-3; 11 positions agree with TRBD2. Per the germline V gene, CDR1 is SGHRS and CDR2 is YFSETQ. The CDR3 consists of 15 residues. The J segment lost 7 bases and the V segment lost 3 bases, leaving 7 bases of the junction unmatched. CDR3 coding DNA: TGCGCCAGCAGCTCGACTAGCGGGGAAGGCTATACGCAGTATTTT. This codes for CASSSTSGEGYTQYF.

This clonotype was counted many times. The J gene is TRBJ2-7, the V gene TRBV5-6; 11 nucleotides match TRBD2. CDR1 and CDR2 from the germline V gene are SGHDT and YYEEEE. V lost 2 bases to trimming and J lost 4 bases; unmatched junction nucleotides: 2. The CDR3 totals 14 residues. The DNA of the CDR3 is TGTGCCAGCAGCTTTTCTAGCGGGAGGTACGAGCAGTACTTC. Residues: CASSFSSGRYEQYF.

The rearrangement uses TRBV6-4 and TRBJ2-1; 7 bases map to TRBD2. V shed 5 bases, J shed 7 bases, and the junction held 11 bases outside the gene matches. Germline values: CDR1 MRHNA, CDR2 SNTAGT. The CDR3 covers 15 residues. This CDR3 reads CASSLREDDPNEQFF. The CDR3 nucleotides are TGTGCCAGCAGTCTTCGGGAGGACGACCCTAATGAGCAGTTCTTC.

The V call is TRBV24-1, the J call TRBJ2-1; the D gene could be TRBD1 or TRBD2 (5 bases each). The germline V and J ends were trimmed by 3 bases and 4 bases, with 15 bases remaining between them. This CDR3 has 16 amino acids. Germline CDR1 and CDR2: KGHDR and SFDVKD. DNA of the CDR3: TGTGCCACCAGTGATCCACGGGACGGAGCATACAATGAGCAGTTCTTC. Protein product: CATSDPRDGAYNEQFF.

The chain couples TRBV5-1 to TRBJ2-6, with D tentatively TRBD1 or TRBD2 (5 bases each). CDR1 and CDR2 from the germline V gene are SGHRS and YFSETQ. V was trimmed by 1 base and J by 0 bases, leaving 11 bases between them. The CDR3 has 17 residues. CDR3 nucleotides: TGCGCCAGCAGCTTGCGGGGCAGCACCTCTGGGGCCAACGTCCTGACTTTC. Protein sequence: CASSLRGSTSGANVLTF.

The chain employs TRBV20-1 and TRBJ2-7; D may be TRBD1 (6 bases). Germline V gives CDR1 DFQATT, CDR2 SNEGSKA (reference sequence). This CDR3 is 11 amino acids long. Trimming cost V 7 bases and J 6 bases, with 13 bases left between them. This chain's CDR3 is CSVAQGSEQYF. As DNA, the CDR3 is TGCAGTGTCGCACAGGGTAGCGAGCAGTACTTC.

This clonotype has only a few counts. The chain has TRBV24-1 and TRBJ2-1; 9 nucleotides line up with TRBD2. Germline V gene sequence: CDR1 KGHDR, CDR2 SFDVKD. The length of the CDR3 is 18 residues. With 2 bases clipped from V and 4 bases from J, the junction kept 11 bases outside the gene matches. The CDR3 DNA sequence: TGTGCCACCAGTGATTCCCCCGGACTAGCGCTGAATTACAATGAGCAGTTCTTC. Its protein is CATSDSPGLALNYNEQFF.

This clonotype occurred a few times. The rearrangement uses TRBV19 and TRBJ1-5; D remains unclear. Germline CDR1 reads LNHDA; CDR2 reads SQIVND (reference sequence). The CDR3 is made up of 16 amino acids. Trimming shortened V by 1 base and J by 0 bases, and 10 bases separated the two germline ends. The CDR3 is CASSIGAYNSNQPQHF. As DNA, the CDR3 is TGTGCCAGTAGTATAGGGGCATACAATAGCAATCAGCCCCAGCATTTT.